A single sample is the source of the 8 T cell receptor beta chains below, sequenced in a study of a mutant IDH1 vaccine in newly diagnosed glioma. Stated time point: week 47, end of study. Vaccinated patients received 300 ug of mutant IDH1 20-mer peptide per dose, with topical imiquimod. The antigens of these receptors remain unknown. Assay used: immunoSEQ multiplex PCR; TCRdb lists only in-frame clones, some missing. Of over 80,000 clones listed, around four fifths are singletons. The sample was PBMCs, taken from a glioma patient whose treatment included an IDH1 peptide vaccine. The receptors originated from a middle-aged man with glioma.

This chain links TRBV13 with TRBJ2-7; 10 nucleotides align to TRBD1. The CDR3 is made up of 15 amino acids. Unmatched junction bases numbered 8, after V lost 2 bases and J lost 7 bases. Germline assignment: CDR1 PRHDT and CDR2 FYEKMQ (reference sequence). CDR3 bases: TGTGCCAGCAGCTTAAGGGGACAGGGGAAGGAAGAGCAGTACTTC. Its protein product is CASSLRGQGKEEQYF. Looking up the rest from reference TRBV13 and TRBJ2-7 gives the full variable domain: AAGVIQSPRHLIKEKRETATLKCYPIPRHDTVYWYQQGPGQDPQFLISFYEKMQSDKGSIPDRFSAQQFSDYHSELNMSSLELGDSALYFCASSLRGQGKEEQYFGPGTRLTVT.

The gene calls are TRBV7-3 and TRBJ2-7; the match to TRBD1 covers 8 bases. The CDR3 loop spans 14 amino acids. Per germline, CDR1 SGHTA and CDR2 FQGTGA. Unmatched junction bases numbered 6, after V lost 6 bases and J lost 2 bases. The CDR3 protein is CASSSGTGPYEQYF. For the CDR3, the DNA is TGTGCCAGCAGTTCCGGGACAGGTCCCTACGAGCAGTACTTC.

V gene TRBV11-1 combines with J gene TRBJ2-3, with 7 bases identical to TRBD2. The CDR3 covers 15 residues. The germline V gene encodes CDR1 SGHAT and CDR2 FQDESV (reference sequence). The ends lost 6 bases at V and 2 bases at J; junction bases unmatched: 8. Written as DNA, the CDR3 is TGTGCCAGCAGAAGGACGGGACTAATCACAGATACGCAGTATTTT. Residues: CASRRTGLITDTQYF.

This chain links TRBV6-1 with TRBJ2-5, with a weak D call TRBD1 (6 bases). The J call is uncertain, as TRBJ2-7 better fits the DNA end. Looked up from germline, CDR1 is MNHNS and CDR2 is SASEGT. This CDR3 contains 15 residues. DNA for the CDR3: TGTGCCAGCAGTGAAGCGGGACACATCAACTACGAGCAGTACTTC. Translating gives CASSEAGHINYEQYF.

This chain links TRBV2 with TRBJ2-3; D gene unclear. The CDR3 contains 14 residues. V was shortened by 6 bases and J by 3 bases, with 13 bases between the two germline ends. Germline-derived CDR1 and CDR2 are SNHLY and FYNNEI. Here the CDR3 DNA reads TGTGCCAGCAGGATAGACAAGAGGACAGATACGCAGTATTTT. Residues: CASRIDKRTDTQYF.

The J gene is TRBJ2-5, the V gene TRBV18, with 10 nucleotides matching TRBD2. The CDR3 has 15 amino acids. With 5 bases clipped from V and 4 bases from J, the junction kept 7 bases outside the gene matches. Germline CDR1 is KGHSH and CDR2 is LQKENI. CDR3 DNA: TGTGCCAGCTCATCCCTAGCGGGAGCCGGAGAGACCCAGTACTTC. Translation: CASSSLAGAGETQYF.

The chain employs TRBV7-2 and TRBJ2-7; D possibly corresponds to TRBD2 (6 bases). The CDR3 has 16 amino acids. Trimming removed 0 bases from V and 0 bases from J, with 12 bases in between. CDR1 is SGHTA and CDR2 is FQGNSA in the germline V gene. For the CDR3, the DNA is TGTGCCAGCAGCTTAGCGGTCGGGGGTCCCTCCTACGAGCAGTACTTC. It yields the protein CASSLAVGGPSYEQYF.

This chain links TRBV7-6 with TRBJ2-1; 7 nucleotides line up with TRBD2. The length of the CDR3 is 13 residues. The V gene end was trimmed by 4 bases and the J gene end by 6 bases; junction bases not matched to a gene: 3. Germline CDR1 is SGHVS and CDR2 is FNYEAQ. The CDR3 DNA reads as TGTGCCAGCAGCTCTCGACTAGCCAATGAGCAGTTCTTC. Translating it yields CASSSRLANEQFF. Full variable domain (outside the CDR3, taken from reference TRBV7-6 and TRBJ2-1): GAGVSQSPRYKVTKRGQDVALRCDPISGHVSLYWYRQALGQGPEFLTYFNYEAQQDKSGLPNDRFSAERPEGSISTLTIQRTEQRDSAMYRCASSSRLANEQFFGPGTRLTVL.